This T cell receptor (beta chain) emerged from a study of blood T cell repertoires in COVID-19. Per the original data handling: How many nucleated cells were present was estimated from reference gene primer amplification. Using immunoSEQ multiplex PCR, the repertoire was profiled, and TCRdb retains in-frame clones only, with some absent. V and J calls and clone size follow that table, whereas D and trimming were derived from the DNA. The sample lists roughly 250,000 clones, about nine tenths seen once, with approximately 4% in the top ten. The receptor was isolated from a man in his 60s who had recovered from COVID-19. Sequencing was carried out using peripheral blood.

CDR3 residues: CASRVAGGRYEQYF. Written as DNA, the CDR3 is TGTGCCAGCAGGGTCGCGGGGGGGCGGTACGAGCAGTACTTC. The chain uses TRBV6-5 and TRBJ2-7; 9 bases map to TRBD2. The CDR3 is 14 amino acids. Germline assignment: CDR1 MNHEY and CDR2 SVGAGI. J lost 4 bases, V lost 6 bases, and 7 bases had no gene match.